This TCR beta chain came from a study of PD-1 blockade in classical Hodgkin lymphoma. Overall study results and limits: CD8+ TCR diversity did not rise significantly by C4D1, unlike CD4+. Healthy donors reportedly exceeded newly diagnosed patients in baseline TCR diversity.

Assay: immunoSEQ multiplex PCR; the TCRdb copy retains only in-frame clones and omits some. The repertoire holds 95,000 to 100,000 clones, with 80% to 90% as singletons. All trial patients relapsed after autologous stem cell transplantation. About this clone itself: Its target is unknown.

The CDR3 is 13 residues long. V was clipped by 7 bases and J by 4 bases, with 13 bases between them. CDR1 and CDR2 (germline): MNHNY, SVGAGI (reference sequence). Sequencing used peripheral blood mononuclear cells (PBMCs), obtained before the second cycle of nivolumab. The V gene is TRBV6-6, the J gene TRBJ1-2; D gene ambiguous. The TCR sequence derives from a human donor with classical Hodgkin lymphoma. CDR3 in DNA: TGTGCCAGCAAAACCGACGAAGGCTATGGCTACACCTTC. Translating it yields CASKTDEGYGYTF.